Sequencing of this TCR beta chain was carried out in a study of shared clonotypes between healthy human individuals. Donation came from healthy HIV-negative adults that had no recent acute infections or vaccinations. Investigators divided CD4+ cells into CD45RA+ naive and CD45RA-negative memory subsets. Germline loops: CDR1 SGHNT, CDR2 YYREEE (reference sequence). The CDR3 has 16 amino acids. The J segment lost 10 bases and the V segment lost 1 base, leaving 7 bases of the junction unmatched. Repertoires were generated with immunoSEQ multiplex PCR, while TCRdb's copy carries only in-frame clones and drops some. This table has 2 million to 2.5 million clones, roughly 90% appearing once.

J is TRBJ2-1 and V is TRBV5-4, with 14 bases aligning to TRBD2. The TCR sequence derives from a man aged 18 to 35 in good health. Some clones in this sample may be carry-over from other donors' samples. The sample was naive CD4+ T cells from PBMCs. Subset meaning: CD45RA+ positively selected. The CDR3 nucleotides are TGTGCCAGCAGCTTGCCGGGACTAGCGGGAGCCAGAGAGCAGTTCTTC. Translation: CASSLPGLAGAREQFF.